This T cell receptor beta chain was identified during a study of T cell changes during pregnancy in multiple sclerosis. Clones were read by immunoSEQ multiplex PCR, and TCRdb kept only the in-frame ones, dropping some. The sample holds approximately 50,000 clones, about 90% seen once. The germline V gene has CDR1 SGDLS and CDR2 YYNGEE. This CDR3 is built from 15 residues. Trimming removed 0 bases at V and 4 bases at J, with 11 bases between. The chain couples TRBV9 to TRBJ1-5, with D possibly being TRBD1 (5 bases). The specimen comprised CD4+ T cells from peripheral blood mononuclear cells, sampled after pregnancy. The receptor's source is a female donor with multiple sclerosis, enrolled in a pregnancy study. The DNA of the CDR3 is TGTGCCAGCAGCGTAGGGGTTCGGGGGAATCAGCCCCAGCATTTT. This gives the protein CASSVGVRGNQPQHF.